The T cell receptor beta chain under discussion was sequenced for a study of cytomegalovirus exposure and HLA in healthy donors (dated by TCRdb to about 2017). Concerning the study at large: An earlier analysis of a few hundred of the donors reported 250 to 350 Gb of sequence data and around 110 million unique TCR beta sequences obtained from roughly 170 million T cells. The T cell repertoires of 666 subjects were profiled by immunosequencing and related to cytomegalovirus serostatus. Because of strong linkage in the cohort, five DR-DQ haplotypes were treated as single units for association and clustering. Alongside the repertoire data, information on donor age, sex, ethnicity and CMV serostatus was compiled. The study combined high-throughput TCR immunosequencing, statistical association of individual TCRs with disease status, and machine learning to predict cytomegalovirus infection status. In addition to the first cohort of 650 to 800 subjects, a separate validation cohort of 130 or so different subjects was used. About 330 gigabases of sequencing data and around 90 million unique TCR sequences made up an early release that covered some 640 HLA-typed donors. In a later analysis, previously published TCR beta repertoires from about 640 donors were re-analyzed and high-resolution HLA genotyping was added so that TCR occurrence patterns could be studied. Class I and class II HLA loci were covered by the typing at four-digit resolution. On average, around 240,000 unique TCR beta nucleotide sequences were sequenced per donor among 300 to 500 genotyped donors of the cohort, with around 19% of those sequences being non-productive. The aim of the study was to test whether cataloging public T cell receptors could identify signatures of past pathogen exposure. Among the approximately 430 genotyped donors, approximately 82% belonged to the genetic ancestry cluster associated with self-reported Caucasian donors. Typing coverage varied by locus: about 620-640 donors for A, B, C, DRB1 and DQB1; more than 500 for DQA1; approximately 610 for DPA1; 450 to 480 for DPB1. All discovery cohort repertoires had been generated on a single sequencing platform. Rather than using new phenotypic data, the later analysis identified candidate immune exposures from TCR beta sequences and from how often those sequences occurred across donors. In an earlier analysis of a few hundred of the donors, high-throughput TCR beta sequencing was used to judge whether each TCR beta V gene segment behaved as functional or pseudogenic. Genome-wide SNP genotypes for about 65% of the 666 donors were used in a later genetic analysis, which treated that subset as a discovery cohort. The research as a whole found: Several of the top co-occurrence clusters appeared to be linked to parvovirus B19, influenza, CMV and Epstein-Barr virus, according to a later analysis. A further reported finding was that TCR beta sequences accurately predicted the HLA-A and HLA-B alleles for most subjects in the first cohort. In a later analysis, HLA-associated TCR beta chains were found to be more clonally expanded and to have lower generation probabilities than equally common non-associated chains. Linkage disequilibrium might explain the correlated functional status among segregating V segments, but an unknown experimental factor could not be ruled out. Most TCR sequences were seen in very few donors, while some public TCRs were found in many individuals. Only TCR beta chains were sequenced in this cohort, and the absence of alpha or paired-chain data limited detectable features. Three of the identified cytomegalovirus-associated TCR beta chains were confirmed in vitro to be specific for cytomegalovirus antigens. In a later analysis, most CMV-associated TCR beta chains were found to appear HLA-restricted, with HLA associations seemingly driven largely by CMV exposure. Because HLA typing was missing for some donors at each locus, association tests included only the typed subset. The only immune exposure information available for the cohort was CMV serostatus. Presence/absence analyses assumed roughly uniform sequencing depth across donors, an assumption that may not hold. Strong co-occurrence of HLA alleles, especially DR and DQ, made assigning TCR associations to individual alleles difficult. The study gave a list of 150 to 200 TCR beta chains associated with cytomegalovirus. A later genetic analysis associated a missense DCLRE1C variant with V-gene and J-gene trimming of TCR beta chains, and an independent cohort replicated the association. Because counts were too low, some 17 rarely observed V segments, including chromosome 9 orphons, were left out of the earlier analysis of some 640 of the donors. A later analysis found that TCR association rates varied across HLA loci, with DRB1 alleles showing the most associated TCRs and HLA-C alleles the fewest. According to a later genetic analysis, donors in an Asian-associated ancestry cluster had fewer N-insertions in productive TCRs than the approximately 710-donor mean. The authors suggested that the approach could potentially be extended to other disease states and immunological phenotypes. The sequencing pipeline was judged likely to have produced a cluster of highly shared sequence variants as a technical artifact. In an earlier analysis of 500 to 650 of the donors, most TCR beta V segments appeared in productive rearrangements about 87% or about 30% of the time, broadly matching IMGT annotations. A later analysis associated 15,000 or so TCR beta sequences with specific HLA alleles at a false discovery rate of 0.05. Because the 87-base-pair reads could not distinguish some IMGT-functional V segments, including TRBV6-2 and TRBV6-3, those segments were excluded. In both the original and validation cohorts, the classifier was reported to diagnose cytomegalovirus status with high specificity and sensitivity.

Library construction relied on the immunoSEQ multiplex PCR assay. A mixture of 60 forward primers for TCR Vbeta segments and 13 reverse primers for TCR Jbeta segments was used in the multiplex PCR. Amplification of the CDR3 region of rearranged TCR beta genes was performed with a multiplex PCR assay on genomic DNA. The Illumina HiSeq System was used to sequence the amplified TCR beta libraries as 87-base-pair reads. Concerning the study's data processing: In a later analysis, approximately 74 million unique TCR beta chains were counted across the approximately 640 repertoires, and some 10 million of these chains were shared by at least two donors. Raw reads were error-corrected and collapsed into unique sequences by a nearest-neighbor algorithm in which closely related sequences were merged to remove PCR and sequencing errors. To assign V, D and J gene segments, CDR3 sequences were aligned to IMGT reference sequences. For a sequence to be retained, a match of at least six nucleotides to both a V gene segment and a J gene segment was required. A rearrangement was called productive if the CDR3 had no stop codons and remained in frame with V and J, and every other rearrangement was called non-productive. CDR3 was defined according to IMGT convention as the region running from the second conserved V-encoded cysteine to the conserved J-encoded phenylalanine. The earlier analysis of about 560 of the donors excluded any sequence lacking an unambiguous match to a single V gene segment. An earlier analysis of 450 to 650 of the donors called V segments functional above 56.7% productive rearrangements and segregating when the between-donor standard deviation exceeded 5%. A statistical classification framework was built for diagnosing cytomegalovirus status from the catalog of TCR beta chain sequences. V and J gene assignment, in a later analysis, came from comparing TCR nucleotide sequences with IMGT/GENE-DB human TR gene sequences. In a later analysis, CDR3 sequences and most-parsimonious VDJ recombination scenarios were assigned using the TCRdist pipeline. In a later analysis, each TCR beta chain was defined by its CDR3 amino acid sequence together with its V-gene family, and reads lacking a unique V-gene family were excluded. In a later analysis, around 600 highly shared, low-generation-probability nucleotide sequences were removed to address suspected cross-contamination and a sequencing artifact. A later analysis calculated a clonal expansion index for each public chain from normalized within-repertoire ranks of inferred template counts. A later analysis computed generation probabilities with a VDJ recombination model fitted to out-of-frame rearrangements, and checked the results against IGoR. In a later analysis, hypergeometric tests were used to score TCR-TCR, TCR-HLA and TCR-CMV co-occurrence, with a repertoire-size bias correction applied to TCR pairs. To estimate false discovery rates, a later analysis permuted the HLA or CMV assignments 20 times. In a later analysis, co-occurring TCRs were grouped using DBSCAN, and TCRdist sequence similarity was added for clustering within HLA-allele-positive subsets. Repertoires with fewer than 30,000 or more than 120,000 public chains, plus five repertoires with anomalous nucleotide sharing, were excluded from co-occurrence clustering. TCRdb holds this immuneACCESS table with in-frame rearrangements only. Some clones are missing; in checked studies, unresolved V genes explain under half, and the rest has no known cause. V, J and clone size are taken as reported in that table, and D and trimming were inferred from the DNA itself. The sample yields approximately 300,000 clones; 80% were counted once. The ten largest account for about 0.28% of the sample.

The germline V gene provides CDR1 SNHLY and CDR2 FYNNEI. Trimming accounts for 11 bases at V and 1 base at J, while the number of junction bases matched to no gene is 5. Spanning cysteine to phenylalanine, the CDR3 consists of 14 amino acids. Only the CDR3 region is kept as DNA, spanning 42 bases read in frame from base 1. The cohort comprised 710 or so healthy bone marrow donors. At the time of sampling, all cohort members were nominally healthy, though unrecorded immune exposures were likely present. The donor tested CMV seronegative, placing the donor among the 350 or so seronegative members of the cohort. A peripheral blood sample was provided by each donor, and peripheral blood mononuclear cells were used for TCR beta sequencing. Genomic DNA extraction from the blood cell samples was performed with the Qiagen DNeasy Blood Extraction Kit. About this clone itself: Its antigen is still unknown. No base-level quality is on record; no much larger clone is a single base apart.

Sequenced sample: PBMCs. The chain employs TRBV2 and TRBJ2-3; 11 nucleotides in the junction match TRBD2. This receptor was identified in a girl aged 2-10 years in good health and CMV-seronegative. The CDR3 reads CAGGLADGTDTQYF. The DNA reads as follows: TGTGCCGGGGGACTAGCGGACGGCACAGATACGCAGTATTTT.